The 11 T cell receptor beta chains below were found in one sample sequenced in a study of T cell responses to AZD1222 COVID-19 vaccine. Only in-frame clones appear in the TCRdb table, and some are missing; sequencing was by immunoSEQ multiplex PCR. The data contain approximately 120,000 clones, roughly nine tenths of them singletons. Sample: peripheral blood, taken on day 0 of AZD1222 vaccination. The receptors derive from an adult in good health.

The chain has TRBV18 and TRBJ1-3, with D perhaps TRBD1 (5 bases). This CDR3 has 18 residues. Germline assignment: CDR1 KGHSH and CDR2 LQKENI. Trimming pared 6 bases from V and 2 bases from J, leaving 23 bases between. CDR3 nucleotide sequence: TGTGCCAGCTCCCGGCTATGGACGGTGGGGACTGCTGGAAACACCATATATTTT. Its translation: CASSRLWTVGTAGNTIYF. The entire variable domain, with the rest obtained from reference TRBV18 and TRBJ1-3, is as follows: NAGVMQNPRHLVRRRGQEARLRCSPMKGHSHVYWYRQLPEEGLKFMVYLQKENIIDESGMPKERFSAEFPKEGPSILRIQQVVRGDSAAYFCASSRLWTVGTAGNTIYFGEGSWLTVV.

J is TRBJ2-5 and V is TRBV9; TRBD1 matches at 7 bases. CDR1 is SGDLS and CDR2 is YYNGEE in the germline V gene. The CDR3 loop spans 15 amino acids. The V segment lost 6 bases and the J segment 2 bases; nucleotides outside the gene matches: 10. The CDR3 DNA reads as TGTGCCAGCACCTTACAGGGGTCCGCGCAAGAGACCCAGTACTTC. This encodes CASTLQGSAQETQYF.

The CDR3 DNA reads as TGTGCTAGTGCGCTCCAGCGGGAGCTCTACGAGCAGTACTTC. It translates to CASALQRELYEQYF. The chain joins TRBV12-5 to TRBJ2-7; 8 nucleotides match TRBD2. Per germline, CDR1 LGHNT and CDR2 FRNRAP. V was pared by 7 bases and J by 3 bases, with 8 bases of the junction left unmatched. CDR3 length: 14 residues.

The chain links TRBV3-1 (or the pseudogene TRBV3-2) to TRBJ1-2, with a weak D call TRBD1 (5 bases). Germline V gene sequence: CDR1 LGHDT, CDR2 YNNKEL (reference sequence). The CDR3 consists of 16 residues. V was trimmed by 6 bases and J by 0 bases, leaving 17 bases between them. The CDR3 DNA reads TGTGCCAGCAGGAAGGGGCAGAACATCGCTAACTATGGCTACACCTTC. Its protein is CASRKGQNIANYGYTF.

V and J are TRBV28 and TRBJ1-4; D is perhaps TRBD1 (6 bases). Germline V gene data show CDR1 as MDHEN and CDR2 as SYDVKM. V gave up 6 bases and J gave up 7 bases, with 15 bases separating them. The CDR3 totals 14 residues. The CDR3 DNA is TGTGCCAGCAGCCAACCACGGGGGGCTGAAAAACTGTTTTTT. Translating gives CASSQPRGAEKLFF.

This sequence joins TRBV27 and TRBJ2-2; perhaps D is TRBD1 or TRBD2 (5 bases each). This CDR3 spans 14 amino acids. Trimming pared 7 bases from V and 7 bases from J, leaving 16 bases between. Germline V lookup: CDR1 MNHEY, CDR2 SMNVEV (reference sequence). CDR3 amino acids: CASTPLGEHGELFF. CDR3 DNA sequence: TGTGCCAGCACCCCTCTGGGGGAACACGGGGAGCTGTTTTTT.

The DNA of the CDR3 is TGTGCCAGCAGCTTAGCGGTCACTAGGGGGTCCCAAGAGACCCAGTACTTC. Encoded protein: CASSLAVTRGSQETQYF. This chain joins TRBV7-9 and TRBJ2-5, with D tentatively TRBD1 (6 bases). Trimming removed 0 bases from V and 1 base from J, with 15 bases in between. This CDR3 has 17 residues. CDR1 is SEHNR, CDR2 FQNEAQ, per germline (reference sequence). Full variable domain (outside the CDR3, taken from reference TRBV7-9 and TRBJ2-5): DTGVSQNPRHKITKRGQNVTFRCDPISEHNRLYWYRQTLGQGPEFLTYFQNEAQLEKSRLLSDRFSAERPKGSFSTLEIQRTEQGDSAMYLCASSLAVTRGSQETQYFGPGTRLLVL.

The rearrangement joins TRBV27 to TRBJ1-4, with 7 nucleotides matching TRBD1. This CDR3 has 17 amino acids. V lost 1 base, J lost 3 bases, and 8 bases stayed unmatched. In germline, CDR1 is MNHEY, CDR2 SMNVEV (reference sequence). CDR3 DNA sequence: TGTGCCAGCAGTTTATACCCCCCAGGGGGTTCTAATGAAAAACTGTTTTTT. Protein: CASSLYPPGGSNEKLFF.

In this sample, this clone turned up once. The genes are TRBV13 and TRBJ1-1, with 8 bases lining up with TRBD1. This CDR3 region has 14 residues. Per germline, CDR1 PRHDT and CDR2 FYEKMQ (reference sequence). Trimming removed 5 bases from V and 4 bases from J; junction bases left unmatched: 6. CDR3 DNA: TGTGCCAGCAGCGCGGGACAGGTGGGCACTGAAGCTTTCTTT. It yields the protein CASSAGQVGTEAFF.

By share, this clone ranks as medium-sized. The rearrangement links TRBV3-1 (or the pseudogene TRBV3-2) to TRBJ2-1; D not resolved. There are 14 residues in the CDR3. CDR1 is LGHDT, CDR2 YNNKEL, per germline (reference sequence). With 0 bases removed from V and 3 bases from J, the gap between germline ends came to 6 bases. CDR3 in amino acids: CASSQETLYNEQFF. The CDR3 region has the DNA TGTGCCAGCAGCCAAGAGACGCTCTACAATGAGCAGTTCTTC.

The chain recombines TRBV19 with TRBJ1-1; D is uncertain. Germline V CDR1 and CDR2: LNHDA, SQIVND (reference sequence). The CDR3 length is 14 residues. V gave up 3 bases and J gave up 3 bases, with 11 bases separating them. In nucleotides, the CDR3 is TGTGCCAGTAGTATCTTTGCAGGAGACACTGAAGCTTTCTTT. Amino acids: CASSIFAGDTEAFF. The variable domain in full, with the rest retrieved from reference TRBV19 and TRBJ1-1, is DGGITQSPKYLFRKEGQNVTLSCEQNLNHDAMYWYRQDPGQGLRLIYYSQIVNDFQKGDIAEGYSVSREKKESFPLTVTSAQKNPTAFYLCASSIFAGDTEAFFGQGTRLTVV.